This T cell receptor (beta chain) was retrieved from a study of cytomegalovirus exposure and HLA in healthy donors. Study summary: Tens of millions of unique TCRs from HLA-typed donors made up an early data release.

This clone was detected only once. Its antigen is not identified. General study findings and limits: Presence/absence analyses assumed roughly uniform sequencing depth across donors, which may not hold. CMV serostatus was the sole immune exposure information available. For most subjects, TCR beta sequences were reported to predict HLA-A and HLA-B alleles with accuracy.

This CDR3 has 14 residues. The ends were cut back, 0 bases at V and 4 bases at J, with 9 bases in the middle. The germline gives CDR1 GTSNPN, CDR2 SVGIG (reference sequence). Both 60 Vbeta primers and 13 Jbeta primers went into the PCR. Assay: immunoSEQ multiplex PCR; the TCRdb copy retains only in-frame clones and omits some. Here the sample spans 95,000 to 150,000 clones, roughly 78% being singletons. J is TRBJ2-2 and V is TRBV30; D is perhaps TRBD1 (5 bases). The receptor was isolated from a man aged 25 to 45 in good health and CMV-seropositive. Material: PBMCs. The CDR3: CAWSVGQGTGELFF. The CDR3 nucleotides are TGTGCCTGGAGTGTGGGGCAGGGCACCGGGGAGCTGTTTTTT.